These T cell receptor beta chains were read from a single sample in a study of blood T cell repertoires in COVID-19. Libraries were prepared by immunoSEQ multiplex PCR; TCRdb keeps only in-frame clonotypes and omits some of them. The repertoire holds fewer than 250,000 clones, with 70% to 90% as singletons. Sequenced: PBMCs or T cells enriched from blood (not recorded which). The receptors come from a man aged 25 to 40 who had recovered from COVID-19. CDR3s include the opening cysteine and the closing phenylalanine or tryptophan. D genes are given only for firm matches. Some rows mark clone size as missing; the rest say once, few, many or name a class of expanded clone.

j_call v_call clone_size d_call cdr3_aa cdr3_nt
TRBJ2-1 TRBV7-2 NA TRBD1 CASSRYRGNEQFF TGTGCCAGCAGCCGGTACAGGGGCAATGAGCAGTTCTTC
TRBJ1-5 TRBV5-1 NA NA CASSLQGLSNQPQHF TGCGCCAGCTCGCTCCAGGGGCTTAGCAATCAGCCCCAGCATTTT
TRBJ2-5 TRBV9 NA NA CASRGQTETQYF TGTGCCAGCAGAGGACAAACAGAGACCCAGTACTTC
TRBJ2-1 TRBV28 NA TRBD2 CASSPLLAGGFNEQFF TGTGCCAGCAGTCCGTTACTAGCGGGAGGGTTTAATGAGCAGTTCTTC
TRBJ1-1 TRBV6-5 NA TRBD1 CASTNPPGGTEAFF TGTGCCAGCACCAACCCACCAGGGGGCACTGAAGCTTTCTTT
TRBJ1-1 TRBV20-1 once NA CSARRTTEAFF TGCAGTGCTCGGAGGACCACTGAAGCTTTCTTT
TRBJ1-5 TRBV4-1 NA NA CASSQNRQESVHF TGCGCCAGCAGCCAAAACAGACAGGAGAGCGTGCATTTT
TRBJ1-1 TRBV6-5 NA TRBD1 CASSSTGTEAFF TGTGCCAGCAGTTCGACAGGGACCGAAGCTTTCTTT
TRBJ2-7 TRBV28 NA TRBD2 CASRRGLAGVYEQYF TGTGCCAGCAGACGCGGACTAGCGGGTGTCTACGAGCAGTACTTC
TRBJ1-6 TRBV5-8 NA NA CASSLPREGSPLHF TGTGCCAGCAGCTTGCCGCGGGAGGGGTCACCCCTCCACTTT
TRBJ2-1 TRBV5-1 NA NA CASSIGQIYNEQFF TGCGCCAGCAGCATAGGACAGATCTACAATGAGCAGTTCTTC
TRBJ2-2 TRBV20-1 NA TRBD2 CSASSLAGPGELFF TGCAGTGCTAGTTCTCTAGCGGGACCCGGGGAGCTGTTTTTT
TRBJ1-1 TRBV5-6 NA TRBD1 CASSPEGRGATEAFF TGTGCCAGCAGCCCGGAGGGCAGGGGGGCTACTGAAGCTTTCTTT
TRBJ1-5 TRBV29-1 NA TRBD1 CSVRTGFDQPQHF TGCAGCGTACGGACAGGGTTTGATCAGCCCCAGCATTTT
TRBJ1-2 TRBV19 NA TRBD1 CASSIAGQAGYTF TGTGCCAGTAGTATAGCCGGACAGGCCGGCTACACCTTC
TRBJ2-7 TRBV18 NA NA CASSPYYGGQSSYEQYF TGTGCCAGCTCACCCTATTATGGTGGGCAGAGCTCCTACGAGCAGTACTTC
TRBJ1-5 TRBV19 NA NA CASSTTELGGKGNQPQHF TGTGCCAGTAGTACAACCGAACTGGGGGGGAAGGGCAATCAGCCCCAGCATTTT
TRBJ1-6 TRBV6-1 few NA CASSEHSHNSPLHF TGTGCCAGCAGTGAACACAGTCATAATTCACCCCTCCACTTT
TRBJ2-5 TRBV7-9 NA NA CASSEPTGLQETQYF TGTGCCAGCAGCGAACCTACAGGATTACAAGAGACCCAGTACTTC
TRBJ2-3 TRBV5-5 NA NA CASSLEGDTQYF TGTGCCAGCAGCTTGGAGGGGGATACGCAGTATTTT
TRBJ2-7 TRBV11-3 NA NA CASSLDLYEQYF TGTGCCAGCAGCTTAGATTTATACGAGCAGTACTTC
TRBJ2-2 TRBV7-9 NA TRBD2 CASSSSGGVQTGELFF TGTGCCAGCAGTTCTAGCGGGGGCGTCCAGACCGGGGAGCTGTTTTTT
TRBJ1-4 TRBV2 NA TRBD1 CASSGQGQTNEKLFF TGTGCCAGCTCAGGACAGGGCCAGACTAATGAAAAACTGTTTTTT
TRBJ2-3 TRBV11-1 NA TRBD2 CASRSGTSGNTDTQYF TGTGCCAGCAGATCCGGGACTAGCGGAAACACAGATACGCAGTATTTT
TRBJ1-2 TRBV27 NA NA CASSLGSGGNYGYTF TGTGCCAGCAGTTTAGGATCAGGAGGTAACTATGGCTACACCTTC
TRBJ2-3 TRBV3-1/TRBV3-2 NA NA CASSQERTNTQYF TGTGCCAGCAGCCAAGAAAGGACAAATACGCAGTATTTT
TRBJ1-3 TRBV5-1 NA NA CASRRQASGNTIYF TGCGCCAGCAGGAGACAGGCTTCGGGAAACACCATATATTTT
TRBJ2-3 TRBV2 NA NA CASIASTDTQYF TGTGCCAGCATAGCCAGCACAGATACGCAGTATTTT
TRBJ2-7 TRBV10-3 few TRBD2 CAVGLVNYEQYF TGTGCCGTCGGACTAGTAAACTACGAGCAGTACTTC
TRBJ1-2 TRBV19 NA TRBD1 CASNPRQGSNYGYTF TGTGCCAGTAACCCCCGACAGGGTTCTAACTATGGCTACACCTTC
TRBJ2-2 TRBV11-3 NA NA CASSLYSSGELFF TGTGCCAGCAGCTTATATTCCTCCGGGGAGCTGTTTTTT
TRBJ1-1 TRBV18 NA NA CASSQGRDTEAFF TGTGCCAGCTCACAGGGGAGGGACACTGAAGCTTTCTTT
TRBJ2-7 TRBV20-1 NA NA CSAAGPKEQYF TGCAGTGCTGCAGGGCCAAAAGAGCAGTACTTC
TRBJ2-7 TRBV3-1/TRBV3-2 NA TRBD1 CASSQNTGTGDEQYF TGTGCCAGCAGCCAAAATACCGGGACAGGGGACGAGCAGTACTTC
TRBJ1-1 TRBV30 NA NA CAWSARGAGRAFF TGTGCCTGGAGTGCCCGGGGGGCCGGTCGAGCTTTCTTT
TRBJ1-2 TRBV28 NA TRBD1 CASSGQDNYGYTF TGTGCCAGCAGTGGACAGGACAACTATGGCTACACCTTC
TRBJ2-1 TRBV19 NA TRBD2 CASRVTSGSWDNEQFF TGTGCCAGCCGAGTGACTAGCGGGAGCTGGGACAATGAGCAGTTCTTC
TRBJ1-6 TRBV21-1 NA NA CASSLNYRRSTLHF TGTGCCAGCAGCCTGAACTACAGGCGATCTACCCTCCACTTT
TRBJ2-7 TRBV5-4 NA TRBD2 CASSFKAGESYEQYF TGTGCCAGCAGCTTCAAAGCGGGAGAGTCCTACGAGCAGTACTTC
TRBJ2-2 TRBV7-9 NA NA CASSFSFNWELFF TGTGCCAGCAGCTTCTCTTTTAACTGGGAGCTGTTTTTT
TRBJ2-1 TRBV30 NA NA CAWSDGAGSYNEQFF TGTGCCTGGAGTGATGGGGCAGGTTCCTACAATGAGCAGTTCTTC
TRBJ2-2 TRBV3-1/TRBV3-2 once NA CASSQAWRTGELFF TGTGCCAGCAGCCAAGCTTGGCGGACCGGGGAGCTGTTTTTT
TRBJ2-7 TRBV6-2/TRBV6-3 NA NA CASSYRPSSYEQYF TGTGCCAGCAGTTACCGCCCTAGCTCCTACGAGCAGTACTTC
TRBJ2-7 TRBV5-6 NA TRBD1 CASSLLGQGTYEQYF TGTGCCAGCAGCTTGTTGGGACAGGGGACCTACGAGCAGTACTTC
TRBJ1-2 TRBV6-5 once NA CASSPSRVYGYTF TGTGCCAGCAGCCCCTCACGAGTCTATGGCTACACCTTC
TRBJ2-3 TRBV13 NA TRBD2 CASSYSGGVDTQYF TGTGCCAGCAGCTATAGCGGGGGTGTCGATACGCAGTATTTT
TRBJ1-1 TRBV7-9 few NA CASDRGGAVNTEAFF TGTGCCAGCGATAGAGGTGGGGCCGTGAACACTGAAGCTTTCTTT
TRBJ1-4 TRBV18 once TRBD1 CASSPNRGPEKLFF TGTGCCAGCTCACCCAACAGGGGGCCTGAAAAACTGTTTTTT
TRBJ1-2 TRBV10-2 once NA CASSEAGRSRNFYGYTF TGCGCCAGCAGTGAAGCGGGGAGGTCGCGCAATTTCTATGGCTACACCTTC
TRBJ2-3 TRBV6-2/TRBV6-3 NA TRBD2 CASSYSSRSGGAQDTQYF TGTGCCAGCAGTTACTCGAGTCGTAGCGGGGGGGCCCAAGATACGCAGTATTTT
TRBJ1-4 TRBV3-1/TRBV3-2 NA TRBD1 CASSQDSVIAGGLEKLFF TGTGCCAGCAGCCAAGACTCGGTGATTGCAGGGGGATTGGAAAAACTGTTTTTT
TRBJ1-3 TRBV4-1 NA NA CASSPSGVPSGNTIYF TGCGCCAGCAGCCCATCGGGGGTTCCCTCTGGAAACACCATATATTTT
TRBJ1-2 TRBV6-5 NA NA CASSYPPRMNYGYTF TGTGCCAGCAGTTACCCCCCCAGAATGAACTATGGCTACACCTTC